This entry lists 11 T cell receptor beta chains sequenced from one sample in a study of T cell clonality in common variable immunodeficiency (dated by TCRdb to 2013 to 2016). Library preparation employed the immunoSEQ multiplex PCR assay. Entries here come from immuneACCESS through TCRdb and include only in-frame sequences with V and J called. Some clones fail to appear in such tables; in the studies checked, an unresolved V gene covers under half of the shortfall, and the cause of the remainder is unknown. The table for this sample lists 25,000 to 30,000 clones, none of them counted only once. The ten largest clones take up 29% of the sample. These receptors have no identified antigens. Study-wide findings and limitations: CVID TCRbeta sequences were reported to have fewer deletions and N-nucleotide insertions and to lack highly modified clones with 13 or more V deletions.

Sequencing input: peripheral blood mononuclear cells. These receptors were taken from a human donor with common variable immunodeficiency.

As for this clone: The DNA ends 3 residues before the CDR3 does, and the rest of the CDR3 is filled in from the germline J gene. The chain recombines TRBV7-2 with TRBJ1-6; D is possibly TRBD1 (5 bases). This CDR3 spans 14 amino acids. Trimming removed 4 bases from V and 2 bases from J, with 6 bases in between. Germline CDR1 is SGHTA and CDR2 is FQGNSA. CDR3 bases read: TGTGCCAGCAGCTCGGGGGCCTATAATTCACCC. It is translated as CASSSGAYNSP. The CDR3 as a whole reads CASSSGAYNSPLHF.

Turning to this clone: The read terminates 3 residues ahead of where the CDR3 ends, so the germline J gene completes it. The chain has TRBV5-6 and TRBJ1-6; tentatively, D is TRBD1 (6 bases). Germline values: CDR1 SGHDT, CDR2 YYEEEE. The CDR3 has 15 residues. Trimming cost V 4 bases and J 7 bases, with 15 bases left between them. The sequenced part of the CDR3 DNA is TGTGCCAGCAGCCCCCGGGACACACCAAATTCACCC. Translating gives CASSPRDTPNSP. From start to end, the CDR3 is CASSPRDTPNSPLHF.

This clone showed up many times. The sequenced fragment ends 3 residues before the CDR3 boundary, so the rest is inferred from the germline J gene. This chain connects TRBV7-2 to TRBJ1-1, with D perhaps TRBD1 (5 bases). The CDR3 length is 15 residues. CDR1 is SGHTA, CDR2 FQGNSA, per germline. V lost 5 bases and J 6 bases, leaving 19 bases between the germline ends. The part of the CDR3 DNA that was read is TGTGCCAGCAGCGCGGGCCGGGACTGGCGCTCTGAA. Translated: CASSAGRDWRSE. The whole CDR3 region reads CASSAGRDWRSEAFF.

This clone was counted a few times. Read coverage stops 3 residues before the CDR3 terminus; the germline J gene supplies the remainder. The V gene is TRBV7-6, the J gene TRBJ2-2; 7 nucleotides match TRBD1. Germline CDR1 is SGHVS and CDR2 is FNYEAQ. With 5 bases clipped from V and 3 bases from J, the junction kept 12 bases outside the gene matches. The CDR3 is 17 residues long. The CDR3 is CASSPKAVQGHTGELFF. CDR3 DNA (partial): TGTGCCAGCAGCCCGAAGGCGGTACAGGGGCACACCGGGGAG.

Partial CDR3 DNA: TGCGCCAGCAGACCCCGGGACAACTCCTACGAG. This encodes CASRPRDNSYE. The CDR3 as a whole reads CASRPRDNSYEQYF. This chain uses TRBV5-1 with TRBJ2-7, with TRBD1 as a possible D gene (6 bases). The missing CDR3 end, 3 residues past where the read stops, is filled in from the germline J gene. Per the germline V gene, CDR1 is SGHRS and CDR2 is YFSETQ. This CDR3 spans 14 amino acids. V lost 5 bases and J 0 bases, leaving 12 bases between the germline ends.

Many counts were recorded for this clone. The read comes to an end 3 residues before the CDR3 does, leaving the germline J gene to fill in the end. The chain recombines TRBV18 with TRBJ1-2; D gene uncertain. The germline CDR1 and CDR2 sequences are KGHSH and LQKENI. The CDR3 has 11 residues. CDR3 DNA (partial): TGTGCCAGCTCACTTTACTCGGGC. It codes for CASSLYSG. The full CDR3 protein reads CASSLYSGYTF.

To note about this clone: The read terminates 3 residues ahead of where the CDR3 ends, so the germline J gene completes it. The chain is built from TRBV5-1 and TRBJ1-5, with D possibly matching TRBD1 (5 bases). Germline V gene data show CDR1 as SGHRS and CDR2 as YFSETQ. V was pared by 4 bases and J by 0 bases, with 11 bases between. The CDR3 has 15 residues. The CDR3 region is CASSEGWDSNQPQHF. CDR3 DNA, as far as it was read: TGCGCCAGCAGCGAGGGGTGGGATAGCAATCAGCCC. Supplemented by reference TRBV5-1 and TRBJ1-5, the full variable domain reads KAGVTQTPRYLIKTRGQQVTLSCSPISGHRSVSWYQQTPGQGLQFLFEYFSETQRNKGNFPGRFSGRQFSNSRSEMNVSTLELGDSALYLCASSEGWDSNQPQHFGDGTRLSIL.

This clone was detected a few times. Sequencing ends 3 residues short of the CDR3 end; the germline J gene provides the rest. The chain carries TRBV7-8 and TRBJ2-5, with 9 bases that match TRBD1. The CDR3 is 16 residues long. Looked up from germline, CDR1 is SGHVS and CDR2 is FQNEAQ. V trimming: 2 bases; J trimming: 4 bases; junction bases outside the gene matches: 8. The CDR3 reads CASSLNRDREGETQYF. Partial CDR3 DNA: TGTGCCAGCAGCTTAAACCGGGACAGGGAAGGAGAGACC.

This clone was seen only a few times. Compared with germline, one end of the junction differs, possibly owing to a read error. The DNA ends 3 residues before the CDR3 does, and the rest of the CDR3 is filled in from the germline J gene. The chain employs TRBV30 and TRBJ1-5, with D perhaps TRBD1 (6 bases). CDR1 and CDR2 (germline): GTSNPN, SVGIG (reference sequence). The CDR3 length is 13 residues. CDR3 DNA (partial): TGTGCCTGGAGTAAACAGGGCAAGCAGCCC. It codes for CAWSKQGKQP. The whole CDR3 sequence is CAWSKQGKQPQHF.

This clone was observed many times. The CDR3 goes on 3 residues after the read ends, and that part is filled in from the germline J gene. The V call is TRBV6-2 or TRBV6-3, the J call TRBJ2-3; 11 bases align to TRBD1. The CDR3 has 16 amino acids. Germline V gene data show CDR1 as MNHEY and CDR2 as SVGEGT. After removal of 6 bases from V and 4 bases from J, the junction contained 9 bases not matched to a gene. CDR3 DNA (partial): TGTGCCAGCAGCCTCCCTCCGGGACAGGGGGCAGATACG. It is translated as CASSLPPGQGADT. The complete CDR3 sequence is CASSLPPGQGADTQYF.

This clone was counted ten times or more. CDR3 sequence reads: CASSYSPGHDQETQYF. CDR3 DNA, as far as it was read: TGTGCCAGTAGTTACTCGCCGGGACACGACCAAGAGACC. The chain is built from TRBV19 and TRBJ2-5; D perhaps matches TRBD1 (6 bases). The CDR3 is cut off 3 residues early in the read; its end comes from the germline J gene. V shed 5 bases and J shed 0 bases, with 16 bases lying between them. Germline CDR1 LNHDA, CDR2 SQIVND (reference sequence). This CDR3 region has 16 residues.